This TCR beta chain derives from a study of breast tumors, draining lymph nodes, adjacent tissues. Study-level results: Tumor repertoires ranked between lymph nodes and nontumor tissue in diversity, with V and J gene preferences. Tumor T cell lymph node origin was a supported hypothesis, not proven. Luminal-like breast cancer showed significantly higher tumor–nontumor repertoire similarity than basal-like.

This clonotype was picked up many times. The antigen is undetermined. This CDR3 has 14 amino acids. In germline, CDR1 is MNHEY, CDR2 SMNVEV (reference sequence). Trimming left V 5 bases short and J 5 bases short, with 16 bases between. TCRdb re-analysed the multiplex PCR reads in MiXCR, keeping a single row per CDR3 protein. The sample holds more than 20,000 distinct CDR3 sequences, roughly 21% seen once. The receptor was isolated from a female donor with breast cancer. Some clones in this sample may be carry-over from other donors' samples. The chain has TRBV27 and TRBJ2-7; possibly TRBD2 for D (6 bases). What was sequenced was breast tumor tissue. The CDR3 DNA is TGTGCCAGCAGTCCGGTTTTGGGGGGAGACGAGCAGTACTTC. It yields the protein CASSPVLGGDEQYF.